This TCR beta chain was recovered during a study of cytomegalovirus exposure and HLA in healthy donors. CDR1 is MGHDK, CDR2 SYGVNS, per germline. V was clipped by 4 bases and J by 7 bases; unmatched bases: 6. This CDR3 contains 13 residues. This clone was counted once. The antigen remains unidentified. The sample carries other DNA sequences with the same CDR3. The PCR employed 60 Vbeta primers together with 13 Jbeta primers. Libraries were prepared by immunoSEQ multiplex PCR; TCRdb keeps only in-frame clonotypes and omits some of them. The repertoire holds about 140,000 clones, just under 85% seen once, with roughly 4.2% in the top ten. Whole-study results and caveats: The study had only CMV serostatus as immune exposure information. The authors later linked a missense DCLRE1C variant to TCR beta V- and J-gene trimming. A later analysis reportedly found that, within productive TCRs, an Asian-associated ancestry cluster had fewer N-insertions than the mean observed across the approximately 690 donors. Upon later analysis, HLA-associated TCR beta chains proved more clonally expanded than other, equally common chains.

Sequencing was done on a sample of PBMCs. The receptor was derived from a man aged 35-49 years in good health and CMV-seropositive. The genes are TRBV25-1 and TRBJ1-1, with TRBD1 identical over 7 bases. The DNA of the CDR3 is TGTGCCAGCAGTGGTCGGACAGGAGATGAAGCTTTCTTT. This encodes CASSGRTGDEAFF.